This T cell receptor (beta chain) was sequenced in a study of vaccination effects on CD4 cells after COVID-19 (dated by TCRdb to 2021 to 2024). Background for the entire study: Participants received two doses of either the BNT162b2 or the mRNA-1273 mRNA SARS-CoV-2 vaccine. SARS-CoV-2 spike-specific CD4+ TCR repertoires were compared before and after mRNA vaccination in COVID-19 convalescent patients and in infection-naive vaccine recipients. Cultures from other donors in the study were sequenced using the Oncomine TCR Beta short-read assay on an Illumina iSeq 100. The full study included some 10 COVID-19 convalescent patients and several SARS-CoV-2-naive healthy vaccine recipients. Paper-wide results and their limitations: At late post-vaccination timepoints, both infection-induced and vaccine-induced clones showed marked clonal contraction, consistent with waning T cell responses. Limitations of the study were the small number of convalescent patients and the absence of early post-infection timepoints. Among healthy vaccine recipients, nearly all vaccine-induced clones were SARS-CoV-2 mono-reactive, and just 1 of 255 was cross-reactive with common cold coronaviruses.

Library prep was done by the immunoSEQ multiplex PCR assay. DNA from the cultured, isolated CD4+ T cells was subjected to TCR beta CDR3 sequencing. Concerning the study's data processing: The analysis removed non-productive TCR sequences, trimmed reads to the CDR3 region, and retained only CDR3s that were 7 or more amino acids long. The MANAFEST web app was used to identify antigen-specific clonotypes by comparing expansion in peptide wells with expansion in reference cultures. For clones to be considered positive, expansion at FDR<0.05 versus reference and all other wells, an odds ratio above 5, and a frequency above 0.1% in two replicate wells were required. Clonotypes significantly expanded in SARS-CoV-2 spike wells and in at least one common cold coronavirus spike condition were defined as cross-reactive. CDR3 similarity was assessed by Levenshtein distance with the stringdist R package, and unrooted trees were built with ape in R 3.6.1. TCRdb holds this immuneACCESS table with in-frame rearrangements only. Some clones are missing; in checked studies, unresolved V genes explain under half, and the rest has no known cause. V, J and clone size are those of that table, while D and trimming were read from the DNA. In all, the sample holds 27,000 or so clones, and approximately 75% of those were seen once. The ten largest clones represent more than 9% of the sample.

In its sample, this clone was seen once. Its antigen specificity is not known. Within one base of it there is no much larger clone, and no base qualities were kept. The germline V gene sets CDR1 to MNHEY and CDR2 to SVGAGI. Here V drops 6 bases and J drops 0 bases, and the junction holds 6 bases not matched to any gene. CDR3 length: 15 amino acids, cysteine to phenylalanine. Of all the DNA, just the CDR3 is kept, 45 bases in frame from base 1. The ViraFEST assay stimulated PBMC with viral peptide pools and then used TCR sequencing to identify antigen-specific CD4+ T cell clonotypes by expansion. After around 11 days of culture, CD4+ T cells were isolated with the EasySep CD4+ T cell isolation kit. The absence of prior SARS-CoV-2 infection in healthy vaccine recipients was confirmed by negative nucleocapsid antibodies before and after vaccination. Each well held under 2.5 million PBMC cultured in IMDM containing approximately 5.3% human AB serum, 8.5 to 10 IU/ml IL-2 and gentamicin, along with roughly 10 ug/ml peptides. Half of the culture medium was replaced with fresh IL-2-containing medium on days 3 and 7. Unless noted otherwise, every peptide stimulation condition was cultured in triplicate wells. PBMC were separated from whole blood using Ficoll-Paque Plus gradient centrifugation and were then either cryopreserved at -140C or used fresh. The overlapping peptide pools covered the spike proteins of SARS-CoV-2 and of the common cold coronaviruses HCoV-NL63, HCoV-OC43 and HCoV-229E. Genomic DNA was extracted from cultured CD4+ T cells with the QIAamp micro DNA kit.

This clonotype originated in a human donor who received a COVID-19 vaccine. The specimen comprised CD4+ T cells from PBMCs cultured with SARS-CoV-2 spike peptides, sampled before COVID-19 vaccination. The sample's cell subset or site label, decoded: SARS-CoV-2 spike overlapping peptide pool stimulation. This receptor chain uses TRBV6-5 and TRBJ1-1, and TRBD1 aligns with 8 junction nucleotides. The sequenced DNA: TGTGCCAGCAGCCCAGGGGACAGGATGAACACTGAAGCTTTCTTT. It is translated as CASSPGDRMNTEAFF.